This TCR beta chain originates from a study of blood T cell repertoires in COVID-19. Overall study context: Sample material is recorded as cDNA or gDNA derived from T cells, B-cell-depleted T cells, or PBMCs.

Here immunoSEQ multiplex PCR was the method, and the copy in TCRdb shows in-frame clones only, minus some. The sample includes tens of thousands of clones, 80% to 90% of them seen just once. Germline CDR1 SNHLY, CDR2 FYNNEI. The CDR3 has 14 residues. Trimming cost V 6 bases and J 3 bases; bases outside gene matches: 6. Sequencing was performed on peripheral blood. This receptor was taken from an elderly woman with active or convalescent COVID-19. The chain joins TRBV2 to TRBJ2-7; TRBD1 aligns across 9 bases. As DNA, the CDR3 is TGTGCCAGCAGAACCGGGACAGGGAACTACGAGCAGTACTTC. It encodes CASRTGTGNYEQYF. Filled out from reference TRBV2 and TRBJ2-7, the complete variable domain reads EPEVTQTPSHQVTQMGQEVILRCVPISNHLYFYWYRQILGQKVEFLVSFYNNEISEKSEIFDDQFSVERPDGSNFTLKIRSTKLEDSAMYFCASRTGTGNYEQYFGPGTRLTVT.